The following is a TCR beta chain sequence with its context. Its target is not known. Per the germline V gene, CDR1 is ENHRY and CDR2 is SYGVKD. With V trimmed by 3 bases and J by 3 bases, 7 bases remained unmatched. The CDR3 is made up of 16 amino acids. The PCR had 60 Vbeta and 13 Jbeta primers. Using immunoSEQ multiplex PCR, the repertoire was profiled, and TCRdb retains in-frame clones only, with some absent. Counted here are approximately 120,000 clones, approximately 71% occurring once; the ten biggest clones make up around 8.1%. This sample stems from a study of cytomegalovirus exposure and HLA in healthy donors. General study results and limits: The authors later linked a missense DCLRE1C variant to TCR beta V- and J-gene trimming. Specific recognition of CMV antigens was confirmed in vitro for a few chains (all CMV-associated). CMV serostatus was the sole immune exposure information available.

The sequencing input was PBMCs. The receptor's source is a man in his forties in good health and CMV-seronegative. This chain links TRBV10-3 with TRBJ2-7; 11 bases are a match to TRBD1. The CDR3 DNA reads TGTGCCATCAGTGAACCGAAAGGGACAGGGGGCTACGAGCAGTACTTC. Protein sequence: CAISEPKGTGGYEQYF.